This TCR beta chain originates from a study of shared clonotypes between healthy human individuals. Repertoires were generated with immunoSEQ multiplex PCR, while TCRdb's copy carries only in-frame clones and drops some. Altogether around 720,000 clones are present, roughly 73% being singletons, with the ten largest covering 1.5% to 2%. The ends lost 2 bases at V and 11 bases at J; junction bases unmatched: 6. Germline loops: CDR1 GTSNPN, CDR2 SVGIG (reference sequence). The CDR3 runs to 12 residues. This receptor was identified in a woman aged 25 to 45 in good health. J is TRBJ2-5 and V is TRBV30; 9 bases map to TRBD1. Sequenced input: memory CD4+ T cells sorted from blood. Subset denoted: CD45RA-negative fraction. The CDR3 DNA follows: TGTGCCTGGAGTCTGGACAGGGGACAGCAGTACTTC. Translation: CAWSLDRGQQYF.